Described below is a single T cell receptor (beta chain) sequence and its context. The data originate from a study of blood T cell repertoires in COVID-19. Germline V gene data show CDR1 as SGHTA and CDR2 as FQGNSA. The CDR3 extends over 17 amino acids. The germline V and J ends were trimmed by 2 bases and 0 bases, with 17 bases remaining between them. Authors' analysis steps: Nucleated cell number was recorded as an estimate derived from reference gene primer amplification. Assay used: immunoSEQ multiplex PCR; TCRdb lists only in-frame clones, some missing. Clone size and V and J calls were adopted from that table, with D and trimming inferred from the DNA. The repertoire holds roughly 250,000 clones, with approximately 88% as singletons.

The TCR comes from a middle-aged woman who had been exposed to COVID-19. The gene calls are TRBV7-2 and TRBJ2-7, with a possible D match to TRBD1 (6 bases). The sequenced material came from PBMCs or T cells enriched from blood (not recorded which). This CDR3 reads CASSLRRSGTSSYEQYF. The CDR3 DNA follows: TGTGCCAGCAGCTTACGCCGTTCCGGGACAAGCTCCTACGAGCAGTACTTC.